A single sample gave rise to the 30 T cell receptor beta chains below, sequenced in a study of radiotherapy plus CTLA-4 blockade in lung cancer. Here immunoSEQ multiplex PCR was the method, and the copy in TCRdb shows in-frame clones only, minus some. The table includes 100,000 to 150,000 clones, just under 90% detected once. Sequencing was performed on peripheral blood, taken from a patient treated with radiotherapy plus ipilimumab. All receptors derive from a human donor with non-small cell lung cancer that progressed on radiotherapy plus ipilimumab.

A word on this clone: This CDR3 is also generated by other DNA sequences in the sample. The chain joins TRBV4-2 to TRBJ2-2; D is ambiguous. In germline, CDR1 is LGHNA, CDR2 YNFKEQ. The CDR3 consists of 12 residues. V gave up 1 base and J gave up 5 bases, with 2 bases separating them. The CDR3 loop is CASSQVTGELFF. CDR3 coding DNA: TGTGCCAGCAGCCAAGTGACCGGGGAGCTGTTTTTT.

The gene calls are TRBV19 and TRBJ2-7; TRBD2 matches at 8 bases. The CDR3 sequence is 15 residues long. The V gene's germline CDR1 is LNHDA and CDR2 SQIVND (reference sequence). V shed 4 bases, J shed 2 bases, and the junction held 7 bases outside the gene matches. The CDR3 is CASSTPGGAAYEQYF. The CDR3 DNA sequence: TGTGCCAGTAGTACCCCGGGGGGGGCCGCCTACGAGCAGTACTTC.

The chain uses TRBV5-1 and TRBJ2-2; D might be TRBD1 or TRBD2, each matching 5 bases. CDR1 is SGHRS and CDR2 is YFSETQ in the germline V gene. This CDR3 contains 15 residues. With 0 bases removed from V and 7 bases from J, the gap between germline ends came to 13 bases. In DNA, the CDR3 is TGCGCCAGCAGCTTGGCCGAGGGGCTGTTCGGGGAGCTGTTTTTT. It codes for CASSLAEGLFGELFF.

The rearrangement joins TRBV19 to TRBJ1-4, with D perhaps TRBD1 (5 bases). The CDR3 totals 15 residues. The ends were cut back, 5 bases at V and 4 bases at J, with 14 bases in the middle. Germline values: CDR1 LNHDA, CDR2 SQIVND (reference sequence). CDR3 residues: CASSVGGTYNEKLFF. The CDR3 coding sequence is TGTGCCAGTAGTGTCGGGGGGACCTATAATGAAAAACTGTTTTTT.

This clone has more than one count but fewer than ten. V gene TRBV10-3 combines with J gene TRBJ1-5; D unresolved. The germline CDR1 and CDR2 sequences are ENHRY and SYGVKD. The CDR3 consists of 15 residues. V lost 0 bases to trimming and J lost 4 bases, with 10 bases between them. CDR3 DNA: TGTGCCATCAGTGAGTCGATCGGCAGGAATCAGCCCCAGCATTTT. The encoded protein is CAISESIGRNQPQHF.

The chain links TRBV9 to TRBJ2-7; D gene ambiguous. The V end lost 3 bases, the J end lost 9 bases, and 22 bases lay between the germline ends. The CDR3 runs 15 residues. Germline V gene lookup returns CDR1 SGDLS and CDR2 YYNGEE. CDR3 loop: CASSANVGPNIRQYF. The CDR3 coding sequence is TGTGCCAGCAGCGCGAATGTTGGGCCCAACATTCGGCAGTACTTC.

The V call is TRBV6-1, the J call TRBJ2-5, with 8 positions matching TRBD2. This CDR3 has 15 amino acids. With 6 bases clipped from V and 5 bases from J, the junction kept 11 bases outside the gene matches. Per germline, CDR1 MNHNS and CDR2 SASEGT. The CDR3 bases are TGTGCCAGCAGAGCCATCCGGGAGGGCCTGGAGACCCAGTACTTC. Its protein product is CASRAIREGLETQYF.

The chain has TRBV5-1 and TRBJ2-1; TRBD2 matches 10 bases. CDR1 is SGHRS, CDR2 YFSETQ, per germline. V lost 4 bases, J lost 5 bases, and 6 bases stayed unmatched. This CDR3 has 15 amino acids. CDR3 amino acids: CASSLLAGDNNEQFF. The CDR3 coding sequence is TGCGCCAGCAGCCTCCTAGCGGGAGATAACAATGAGCAGTTCTTC. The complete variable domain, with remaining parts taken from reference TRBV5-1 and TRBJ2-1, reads KAGVTQTPRYLIKTRGQQVTLSCSPISGHRSVSWYQQTPGQGLQFLFEYFSETQRNKGNFPGRFSGRQFSNSRSEMNVSTLELGDSALYLCASSLLAGDNNEQFFGPGTRLTVL.

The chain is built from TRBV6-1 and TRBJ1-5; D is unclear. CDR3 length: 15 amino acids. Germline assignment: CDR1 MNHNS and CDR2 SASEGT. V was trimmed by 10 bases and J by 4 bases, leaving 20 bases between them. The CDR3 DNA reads TGTGCCACCTTTGGGCCACGGACCCTAAATCAGCCCCAGCATTTT. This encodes CATFGPRTLNQPQHF.

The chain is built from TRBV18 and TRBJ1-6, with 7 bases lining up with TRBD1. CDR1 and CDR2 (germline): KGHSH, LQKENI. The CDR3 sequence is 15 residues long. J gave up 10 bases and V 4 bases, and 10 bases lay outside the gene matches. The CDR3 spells CASSRETGLDSPLHF. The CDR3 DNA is TGTGCCAGCTCACGAGAGACAGGGCTAGACTCACCCCTCCACTTT.

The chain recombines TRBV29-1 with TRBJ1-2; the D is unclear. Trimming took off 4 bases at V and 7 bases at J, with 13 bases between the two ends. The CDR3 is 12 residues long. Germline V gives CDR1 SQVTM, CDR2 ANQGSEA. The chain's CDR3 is CSVVLAEAGYTF. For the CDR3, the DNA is TGCAGCGTTGTACTCGCGGAGGCTGGCTACACCTTC.

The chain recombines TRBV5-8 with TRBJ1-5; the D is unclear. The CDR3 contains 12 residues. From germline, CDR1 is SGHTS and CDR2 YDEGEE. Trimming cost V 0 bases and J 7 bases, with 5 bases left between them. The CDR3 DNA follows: TGTGCCAGCAGCTTGGGGAGCCAGCCCCAGCATTTT. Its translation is CASSLGSQPQHF.

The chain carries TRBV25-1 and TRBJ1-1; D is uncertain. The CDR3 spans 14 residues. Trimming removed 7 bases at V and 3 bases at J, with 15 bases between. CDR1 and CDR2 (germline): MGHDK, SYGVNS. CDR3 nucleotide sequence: TGTGCCAGCACCCAAGATTGGGGAGACACTGAAGCTTTCTTT. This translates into CASTQDWGDTEAFF.

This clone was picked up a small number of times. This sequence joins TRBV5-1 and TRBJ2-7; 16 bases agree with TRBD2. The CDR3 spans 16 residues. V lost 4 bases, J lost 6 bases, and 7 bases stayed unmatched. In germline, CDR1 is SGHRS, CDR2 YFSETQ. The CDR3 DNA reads TGCGCCAGCAGCCTGGGACTAGCGGGAGGGCGGGGCGAGCAGTACTTC. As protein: CASSLGLAGGRGEQYF. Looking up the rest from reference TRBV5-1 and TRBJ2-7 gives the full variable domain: KAGVTQTPRYLIKTRGQQVTLSCSPISGHRSVSWYQQTPGQGLQFLFEYFSETQRNKGNFPGRFSGRQFSNSRSEMNVSTLELGDSALYLCASSLGLAGGRGEQYFGPGTRLTVT.

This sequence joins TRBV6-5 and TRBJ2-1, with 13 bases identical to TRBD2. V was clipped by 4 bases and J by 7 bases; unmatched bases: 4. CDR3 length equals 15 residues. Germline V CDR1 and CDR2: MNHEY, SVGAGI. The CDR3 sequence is CASSWTSGSKNEQFF. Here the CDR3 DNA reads TGTGCCAGCAGTTGGACTAGCGGGAGTAAGAATGAGCAGTTCTTC.

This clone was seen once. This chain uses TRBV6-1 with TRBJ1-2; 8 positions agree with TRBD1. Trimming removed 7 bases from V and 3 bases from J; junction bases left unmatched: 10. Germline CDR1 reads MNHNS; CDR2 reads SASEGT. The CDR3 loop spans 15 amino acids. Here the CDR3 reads CASTRTGTNHYGYTF. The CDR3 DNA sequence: TGTGCCAGCACTCGGACAGGGACCAACCACTATGGCTACACCTTC.

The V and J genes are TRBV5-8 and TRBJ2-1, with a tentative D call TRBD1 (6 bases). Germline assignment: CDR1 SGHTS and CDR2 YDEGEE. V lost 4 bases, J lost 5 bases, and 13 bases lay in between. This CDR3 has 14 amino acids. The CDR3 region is CASSPRGTNNEQFF. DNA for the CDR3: TGTGCCAGCAGCCCGAGGGGGACGAACAATGAGCAGTTCTTC.

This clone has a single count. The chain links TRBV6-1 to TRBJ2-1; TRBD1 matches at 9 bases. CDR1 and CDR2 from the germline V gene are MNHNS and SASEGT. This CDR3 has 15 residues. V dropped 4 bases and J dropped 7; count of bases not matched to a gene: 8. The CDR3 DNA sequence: TGTGCCAGCAGTGCTCCGGGACAGGGTTTGAATGAGCAGTTCTTC. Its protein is CASSAPGQGLNEQFF.

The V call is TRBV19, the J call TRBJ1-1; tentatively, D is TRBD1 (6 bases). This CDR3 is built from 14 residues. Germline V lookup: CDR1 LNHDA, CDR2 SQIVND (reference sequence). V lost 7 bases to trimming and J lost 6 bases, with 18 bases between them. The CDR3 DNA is TGTGCCAGTAAGCGGGACATGTCACACCCTGAAGCTTTCTTT. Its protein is CASKRDMSHPEAFF.

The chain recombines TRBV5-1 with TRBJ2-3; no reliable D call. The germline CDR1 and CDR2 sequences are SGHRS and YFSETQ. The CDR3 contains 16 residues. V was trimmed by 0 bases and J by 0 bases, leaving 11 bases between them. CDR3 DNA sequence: TGCGCCAGCAGCTTGGGGACGGGTACTAGCACAGATACGCAGTATTTT. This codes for CASSLGTGTSTDTQYF.

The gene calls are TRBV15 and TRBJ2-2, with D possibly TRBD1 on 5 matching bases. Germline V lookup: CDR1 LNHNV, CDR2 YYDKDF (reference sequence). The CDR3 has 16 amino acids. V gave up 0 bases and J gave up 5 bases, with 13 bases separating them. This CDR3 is CATSRDYWGATGELFF. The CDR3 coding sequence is TGTGCCACCAGCAGAGATTATTGGGGCGCAACCGGGGAGCTGTTTTTT. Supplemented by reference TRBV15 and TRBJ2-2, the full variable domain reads DAMVIQNPRYQVTQFGKPVTLSCSQTLNHNVMYWYQQKSSQAPKLLFHYYDKDFNNEADTPDNFQSRRPNTSFCFLDIRSPGLGDTAMYLCATSRDYWGATGELFFGEGSRLTVL.

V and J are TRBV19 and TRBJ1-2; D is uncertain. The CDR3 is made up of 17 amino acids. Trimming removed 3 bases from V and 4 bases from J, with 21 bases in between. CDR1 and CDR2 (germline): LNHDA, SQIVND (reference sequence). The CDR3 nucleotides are TGTGCCAGTAGTATCGGATTCCTCGGACGGATTACCTATGGCTACACCTTC. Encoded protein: CASSIGFLGRITYGYTF.

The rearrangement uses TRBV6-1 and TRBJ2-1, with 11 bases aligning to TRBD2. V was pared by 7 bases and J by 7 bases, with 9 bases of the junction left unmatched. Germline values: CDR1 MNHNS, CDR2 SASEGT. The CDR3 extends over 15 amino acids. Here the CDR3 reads CASKSSGGRLNEQFF. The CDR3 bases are TGTGCCAGCAAATCTAGCGGGGGGAGGCTGAATGAGCAGTTCTTC.

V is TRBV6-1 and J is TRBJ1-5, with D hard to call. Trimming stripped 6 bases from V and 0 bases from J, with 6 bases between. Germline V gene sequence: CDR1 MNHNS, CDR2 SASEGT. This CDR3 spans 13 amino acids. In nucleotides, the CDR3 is TGTGCCAGCAGAGAGGCTAGCAATCAGCCCCAGCATTTT. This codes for CASREASNQPQHF.

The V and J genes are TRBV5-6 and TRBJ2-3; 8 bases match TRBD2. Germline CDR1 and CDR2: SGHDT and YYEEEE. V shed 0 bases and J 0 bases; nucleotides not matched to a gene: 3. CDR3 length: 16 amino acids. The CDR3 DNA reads TGTGCCAGCAGCTTGGGTACTAGCGGCAGCACAGATACGCAGTATTTT. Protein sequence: CASSLGTSGSTDTQYF.

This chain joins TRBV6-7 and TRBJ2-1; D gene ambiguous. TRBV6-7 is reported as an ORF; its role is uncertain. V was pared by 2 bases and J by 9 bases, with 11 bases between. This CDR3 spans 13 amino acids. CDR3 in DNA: TGTGCCAGCAGTTACCGTGGGGTCCGTGAGCAGTTCTTC. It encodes CASSYRGVREQFF.

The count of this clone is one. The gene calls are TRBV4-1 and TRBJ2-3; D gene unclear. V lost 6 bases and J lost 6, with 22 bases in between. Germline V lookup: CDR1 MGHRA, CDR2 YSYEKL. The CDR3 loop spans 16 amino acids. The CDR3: CASSSSTTDAWDTQYF. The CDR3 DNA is TGCGCCAGCAGTTCCAGCACGACTGATGCCTGGGATACGCAGTATTTT.

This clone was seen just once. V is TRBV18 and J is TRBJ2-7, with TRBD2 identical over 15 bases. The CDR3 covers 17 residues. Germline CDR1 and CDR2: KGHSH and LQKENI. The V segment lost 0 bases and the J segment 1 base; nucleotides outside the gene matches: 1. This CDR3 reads CASSPPGLAGGSYEQYF. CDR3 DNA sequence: TGTGCCAGCTCACCACCGGGACTAGCGGGAGGTTCCTACGAGCAGTACTTC.

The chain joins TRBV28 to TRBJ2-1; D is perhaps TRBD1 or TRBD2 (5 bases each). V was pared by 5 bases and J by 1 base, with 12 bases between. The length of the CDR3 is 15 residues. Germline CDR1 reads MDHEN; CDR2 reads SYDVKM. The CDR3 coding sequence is TGTGCCAGCAGTCGGGACGGTGGGTCCTACAATGAGCAGTTCTTC. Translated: CASSRDGGSYNEQFF.

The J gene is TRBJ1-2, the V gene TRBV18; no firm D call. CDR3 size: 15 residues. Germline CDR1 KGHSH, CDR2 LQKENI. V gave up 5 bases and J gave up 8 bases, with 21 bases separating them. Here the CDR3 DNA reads TGTGCCAGCTCAGAAAACCGGGGAGACTTGTCAGGCTACACCTTC. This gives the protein CASSENRGDLSGYTF.